This TCR beta chain derives from a study of T cells after yellow fever vaccination. Each CDR3 protein is one row after TCRdb ran MiXCR on the 5' RACE reads. Of under 400,000 distinct CDR3 sequences listed, roughly an eighth are singletons. This clonotype turned up a few times. Its antigen remains unknown. Trimming stripped 0 bases from V and 5 bases from J, with 12 bases between. CDR1 is SGHDT and CDR2 is YYEEEE in the germline V gene. The CDR3 has 15 residues. Broader study findings: Only a minor proportion of clonotypes was detected across both CD4 and CD8 compartments.

The specimen was CD4+ T cells sorted from PBMCs, collected 15 days after the yellow fever booster vaccination. The V call is TRBV5-6, the J call TRBJ1-5; D is undetermined. This sequence originates from a man between 18 and 35 years old who received the YFV17D yellow fever vaccine. CDR3: CASSLDGQEDQPQHF. The CDR3 DNA is TGTGCCAGCAGCTTGGATGGGCAGGAAGATCAGCCCCAGCATTTT.